What follows is one T cell receptor (beta chain) and its context. These data originate in a study of blood T cell repertoires in COVID-19. For the study at large: Samples of COVID-19 (acute and convalescent) were obtained from the United States, Italy and Spain.

Deletions cut 3 bases from V and 5 bases from J, with 13 bases between. This CDR3 is 14 amino acids long. CDR1 is SEHNR and CDR2 is FQNEAQ in the germline V gene (reference sequence). Profiled with immunoSEQ multiplex PCR; TCRdb holds only in-frame clones, not every one. Among about 39,000 clones listed, approximately 85% were seen once. Material: peripheral blood. The TCR was taken from a man between 60 and 75 years old with acute or convalescent COVID-19. The chain recombines TRBV7-9 with TRBJ1-2; D is uncertain. CDR3 in DNA: TGTGCCAGCAGCTTGCAACAGTCGGAATATGGCTACACCTTC. It is translated as CASSLQQSEYGYTF.